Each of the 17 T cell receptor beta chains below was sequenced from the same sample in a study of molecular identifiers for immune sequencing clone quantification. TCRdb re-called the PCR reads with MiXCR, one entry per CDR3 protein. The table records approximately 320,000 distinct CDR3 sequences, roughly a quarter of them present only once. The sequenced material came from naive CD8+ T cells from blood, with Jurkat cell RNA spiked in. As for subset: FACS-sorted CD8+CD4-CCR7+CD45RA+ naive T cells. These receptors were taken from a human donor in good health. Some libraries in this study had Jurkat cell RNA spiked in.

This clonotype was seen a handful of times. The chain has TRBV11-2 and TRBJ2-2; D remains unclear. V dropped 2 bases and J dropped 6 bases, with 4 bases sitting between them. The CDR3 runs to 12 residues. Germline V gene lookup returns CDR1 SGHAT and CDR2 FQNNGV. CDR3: CASSLFAGELFF. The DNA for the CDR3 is TGTGCCAGCAGCTTATTTGCCGGGGAGCTGTTTTTT.

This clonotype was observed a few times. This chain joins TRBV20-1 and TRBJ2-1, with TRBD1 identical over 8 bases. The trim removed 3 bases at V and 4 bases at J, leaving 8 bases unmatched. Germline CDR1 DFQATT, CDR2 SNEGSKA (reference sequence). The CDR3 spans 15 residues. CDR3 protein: CSASTTGDGYNEQFF. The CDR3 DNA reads TGCAGTGCTAGCACGACAGGGGATGGGTACAATGAGCAGTTCTTC.

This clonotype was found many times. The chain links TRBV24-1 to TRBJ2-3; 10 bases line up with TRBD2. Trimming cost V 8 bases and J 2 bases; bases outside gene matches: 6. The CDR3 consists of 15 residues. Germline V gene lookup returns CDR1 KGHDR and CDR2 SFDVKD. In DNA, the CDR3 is TGTGCCACCAAGGCTAGCGGGGGACCCACAGATACGCAGTATTTT. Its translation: CATKASGGPTDTQYF.

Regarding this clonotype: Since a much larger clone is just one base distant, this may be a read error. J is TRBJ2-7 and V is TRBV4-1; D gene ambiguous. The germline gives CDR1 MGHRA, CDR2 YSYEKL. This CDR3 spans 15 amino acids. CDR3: CASSPLPSLTYEQNF. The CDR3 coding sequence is TGCGCCAGCAGCCCCTTGCCCTCCCTAACCTACGAGCAGAACTTC.

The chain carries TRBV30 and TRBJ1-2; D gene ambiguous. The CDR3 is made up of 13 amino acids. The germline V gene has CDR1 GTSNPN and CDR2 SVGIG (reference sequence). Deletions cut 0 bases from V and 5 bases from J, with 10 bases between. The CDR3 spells CAWSVWDEYGYTF. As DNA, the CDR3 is TGTGCCTGGAGTGTATGGGATGAATATGGCTACACCTTC.

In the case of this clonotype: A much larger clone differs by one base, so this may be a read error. DNA of the CDR3: TGTGCCAGCAGTCCGAGGCACTACGAGCAGCACTTC. It is translated as CASSPRHYEQHF. This chain connects TRBV28 to TRBJ2-7; D call uncertain. Germline assignment: CDR1 MDHEN and CDR2 SYDVKM. This CDR3 has 12 residues.

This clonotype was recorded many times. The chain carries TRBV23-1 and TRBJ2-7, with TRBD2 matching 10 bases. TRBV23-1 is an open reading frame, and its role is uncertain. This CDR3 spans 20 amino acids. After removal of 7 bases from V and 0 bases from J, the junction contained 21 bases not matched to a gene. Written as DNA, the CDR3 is TGCGCCAGCACCGAAACTAACTGCGGCTTAGCGGGGGGCGCCTCCTACGAGCAGTACTTC. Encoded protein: CASTETNCGLAGGASYEQYF.

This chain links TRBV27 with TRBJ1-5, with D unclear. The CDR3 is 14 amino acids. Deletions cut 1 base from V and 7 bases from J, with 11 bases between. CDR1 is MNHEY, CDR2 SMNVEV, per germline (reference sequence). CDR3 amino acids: CASSLLDPRQPQHF. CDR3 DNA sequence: TGTGCCAGCAGTTTATTGGACCCGAGGCAGCCCCAGCATTTT.

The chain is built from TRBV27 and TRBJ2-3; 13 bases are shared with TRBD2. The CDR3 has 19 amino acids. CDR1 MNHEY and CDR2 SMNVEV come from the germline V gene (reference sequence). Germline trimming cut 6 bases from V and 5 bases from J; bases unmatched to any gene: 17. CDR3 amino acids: CASRTRTVRGLAGVDTQYF. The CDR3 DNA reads TGTGCCAGCAGAACACGGACAGTCAGAGGACTAGCGGGAGTAGATACGCAGTATTTT.

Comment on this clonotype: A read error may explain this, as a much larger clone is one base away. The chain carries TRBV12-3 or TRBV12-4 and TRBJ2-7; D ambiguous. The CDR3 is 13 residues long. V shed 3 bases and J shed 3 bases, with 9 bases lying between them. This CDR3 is CASSFRENYEQYF. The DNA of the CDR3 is TGTGCCAGCAGTTTCCGAGAGAACTACGAGCAGTACTTC.

For the CDR3, the DNA is TGTGCCAGCAGTACCCTAGGCATGACAACTAACTATGGCTACACCTTC. This translates into CASSTLGMTTNYGYTF. This chain links TRBV28 with TRBJ1-2; D not resolved. V was pared by 5 bases and J by 0 bases, with 16 bases between. Per the germline V gene, CDR1 is MDHEN and CDR2 is SYDVKM. CDR3 length equals 16 residues.

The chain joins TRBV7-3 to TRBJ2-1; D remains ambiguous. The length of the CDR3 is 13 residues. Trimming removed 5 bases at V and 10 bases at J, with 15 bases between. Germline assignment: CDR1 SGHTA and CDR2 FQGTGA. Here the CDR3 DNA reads TGTGCCAGCAGCGCCTCCGGGCCCGGGGAGCAGTTCTTC. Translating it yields CASSASGPGEQFF.

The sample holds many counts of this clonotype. In DNA form, the CDR3 reads TGCAGCGTTGTAGGTCCTATAGCACCCTACAATGAGCAGTTCTTC. This translates into CSVVGPIAPYNEQFF. V usage is TRBV29-1 and J usage is TRBJ2-1, with unresolved D. The CDR3 consists of 15 residues. V was shortened by 4 bases and J by 2 bases, with 15 bases between the two germline ends. CDR1 is SQVTM and CDR2 is ANQGSEA in the germline V gene.

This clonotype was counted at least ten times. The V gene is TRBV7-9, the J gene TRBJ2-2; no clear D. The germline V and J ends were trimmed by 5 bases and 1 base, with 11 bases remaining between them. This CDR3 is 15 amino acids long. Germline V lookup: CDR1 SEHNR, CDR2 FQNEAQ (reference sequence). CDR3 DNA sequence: TGTGCCAGCAGCCCCGAGGTTGGGAACACCGGGGAGCTGTTTTTT. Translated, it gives CASSPEVGNTGELFF.

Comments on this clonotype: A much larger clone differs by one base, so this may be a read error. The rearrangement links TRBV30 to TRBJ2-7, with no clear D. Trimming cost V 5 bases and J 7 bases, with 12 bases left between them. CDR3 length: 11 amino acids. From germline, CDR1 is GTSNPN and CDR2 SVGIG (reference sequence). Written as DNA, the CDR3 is TGTGCCTGGCATAAAGCATTAGAGCAGTACTTC. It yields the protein CAWHKALEQYF.

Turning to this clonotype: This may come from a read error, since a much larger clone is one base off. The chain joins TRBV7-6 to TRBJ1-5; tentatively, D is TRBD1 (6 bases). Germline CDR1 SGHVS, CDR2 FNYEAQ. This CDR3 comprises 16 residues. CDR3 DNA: TGTGCCTGCAGCTTAGGTACAGGGTTAAGCAATCAGCCCCAGCATTTT. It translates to CACSLGTGLSNQPQHF.

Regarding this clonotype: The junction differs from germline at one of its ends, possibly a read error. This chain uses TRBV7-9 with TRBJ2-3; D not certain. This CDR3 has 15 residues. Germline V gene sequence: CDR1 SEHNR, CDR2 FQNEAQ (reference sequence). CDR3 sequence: CASSLRTGGTDKQYF. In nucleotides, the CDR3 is TGTGCCAGCAGCTTAAGGACGGGTGGCACAGATAAGCAGTATTTT.